This TCR beta chain was documented in a study of CD8 T cells in ankylosing spondylitis. The study's findings and limits: Characteristic of ankylosing spondylitis blood, it appeared, was a TCR beta motif comprising about eight highly homologous variants. Significantly higher representation of disease-linked clones was reported for matched ankylosing spondylitis synovial fluid.

CDR1 and CDR2 (germline): LGHDT, YNNKEL (reference sequence). Trimming removed 2 bases at V and 8 bases at J, with 12 bases between. The CDR3 sequence is 14 residues long. About this clonotype itself: What it binds is not known.

One entry per CDR3 protein, called by TCRdb with MiXCR from the 5' RACE reads. The sample yields a few hundred thousand distinct CDR3 sequences, under 14% seen once. V gene TRBV3-1 combines with J gene TRBJ1-4; unclear D gene. The clonotype was recovered from a female donor with ankylosing spondylitis or in good health (not recorded which). The specimen sequenced was blood, either unsorted or a sorted T cell fraction (not recorded which). CDR3 DNA sequence: TGTGCCAGCAGCCAAAGGGCTCTGGAGGAAAAACTGTTTTTT. Translating gives CASSQRALEEKLFF.